This T cell receptor beta chain came from a study of cytomegalovirus exposure and HLA in healthy donors. Study outcomes and limitations: The study designated 150 or so TCR beta chains cytomegalovirus-associated. There were some public TCRs occurring in many donors, but most TCR sequences were rare. It was confirmed in vitro that a few of the CMV-associated chains were specific for CMV antigens.

Profiling relied on immunoSEQ multiplex PCR, and the TCRdb table lists in-frame clones only, not all of them. This table holds more than 60,000 clones, nearly 98% found once. As to this clone: The antigen remains unidentified.

With 2 bases removed from V and 8 bases from J, the gap between germline ends came to 15 bases. The CDR3 loop spans 15 amino acids. CDR1 is MDHEN, CDR2 SYDVKM, per germline. Sequenced: PBMCs. This chain uses TRBV28 with TRBJ1-4, with no clear D. This receptor was taken from a woman under 30 in good health and CMV-seropositive. The CDR3 reads CASSLDGEPDEKLFF. CDR3 coding DNA: TGTGCCAGCAGTTTAGATGGGGAGCCGGACGAAAAACTGTTTTTT.